This T cell receptor (beta chain) was identified during a study of T-cell memory formation after mild COVID-19. TCRdb called the 5' RACE reads again in MiXCR, with one record for every CDR3 protein. This sample has fewer than 250,000 distinct CDR3 sequences; over 9.5% occur once, and the top ten carry around 2.9%. The CDR3 length is 13 residues. Trimming cost V 3 bases and J 6 bases, with 8 bases left between them. Germline lookup yields CDR1 ENHRY and CDR2 SYGVKD. Study-level results: From day 15 to 85, contracting clones were balanced between CD4 and CD8, whereas later expanders leaned toward CD4+.

As concerns this clonotype: Its antigen is unknown.

Sequences were obtained from PBMCs or a T cell subset sorted from them (not recorded which). The sequence derives from a man younger than 35 who had mild COVID-19 (a few samples of this study predate the infection). Cell type and time point are not known. The chain has TRBV10-3 and TRBJ2-2; D uncertain. The chain's CDR3 is CAISEREAGELFF. DNA for the CDR3: TGTGCCATCAGTGAACGAGAGGCCGGGGAGCTGTTTTTT.